These 21 T cell receptor beta chains came from one sample sequenced in a study of CD8+CD57+ T cells in acquired aplastic anemia. TCR beta VDJ and CDR3 profiling used genomic DNA as template. One entry per CDR3 protein results from TCRdb running MiXCR on the reads. The sample has 150,000 to 200,000 distinct CDR3 sequences, about 50% seen once. Sequencing involved patients with CD8+CD57+ cell expansion previously shown by flow cytometry. The material sequenced was sorted CD4+, CD8+, or CD8+CD57+ T cells (not recorded which) from PBMCs. Receptors originate from a human donor with aplastic anemia.

The table lists this clonotype with many counts. The chain carries TRBV9 and TRBJ2-7, with 7 bases matching TRBD2. The CDR3 has 16 amino acids. Trimming at V came to 3 bases and at J to 7 bases, leaving 16 bases not matched to a gene. The germline V gene encodes CDR1 SGDLS and CDR2 YYNGEE. DNA for the CDR3: TGTGCCAGCAGCGGCCGAGGAGGCACAAGCGGGGAGGAGCAGTACTTC. The encoded protein is CASSGRGGTSGEEQYF.

This clonotype was recorded at least ten times. The rearrangement uses TRBV4-1 and TRBJ2-7; no clear D. The CDR3 is 13 residues long. Trimming took 4 bases from V and 3 from J, leaving 10 bases between them. CDR1 MGHRA and CDR2 YSYEKL come from the germline V gene. This chain's CDR3 is CASSLSDNYEQYF. As DNA, the CDR3 is TGCGCCAGCAGCCTATCCGATAACTACGAGCAGTACTTC.

The chain combines TRBV4-1 with TRBJ1-2, with D possibly matching TRBD1 (5 bases). The CDR3 is made up of 15 amino acids. V gave up 0 bases and J gave up 5 bases, with 13 bases separating them. CDR1 is MGHRA, CDR2 YSYEKL, per germline. CDR3 amino acids: CASSQDHGGGYGYTF. The CDR3 DNA reads TGCGCCAGCAGCCAAGATCACGGGGGAGGATATGGCTACACCTTC.

This clonotype has ten or more counts. The genes are TRBV4-1 and TRBJ2-7; TRBD2 is a possible D gene (5 bases). V was trimmed by 1 base and J by 0 bases, leaving 7 bases between them. This CDR3 spans 14 amino acids. CDR1 and CDR2 from the germline V gene are MGHRA and YSYEKL. The CDR3 loop reads CASSQGGSSYEQYF. The CDR3 DNA reads TGCGCCAGCAGCCAAGGTGGGAGCTCCTACGAGCAGTACTTC.

The V gene is TRBV10-3, the J gene TRBJ2-7; 7 bases are shared with TRBD1. The CDR3 has 16 residues. Looked up from germline, CDR1 is ENHRY and CDR2 is SYGVKD. The J segment lost 4 bases and the V segment lost 3 bases, leaving 12 bases of the junction unmatched. The CDR3 protein is CAISEGATTGLYEQYF. CDR3 bases: TGTGCCATCAGTGAAGGGGCAACGACAGGGTTATACGAGCAGTACTTC.

This clonotype was seen at least ten times. This chain uses TRBV15 with TRBJ2-1, with D maybe TRBD1 (5 bases). Per the germline V gene, CDR1 is LNHNV and CDR2 is YYDKDF (reference sequence). This CDR3 spans 17 amino acids. The V end was cut by 2 bases, the J end by 6 bases, with 20 bases between. CDR3 amino acids: CATSRRFRGASFNEQFF. In DNA, the CDR3 is TGTGCCACCAGCAGACGCTTTCGTGGGGCCTCGTTCAATGAGCAGTTCTTC.

The rearrangement uses TRBV7-2 and TRBJ2-5; unclear D gene. Trimming stripped 5 bases from V and 9 bases from J, with 19 bases between. In germline, CDR1 is SGHTA, CDR2 FQGNSA. This CDR3 region has 14 residues. This CDR3 is CASSLRYQKVAQYF. CDR3 coding DNA: TGTGCCAGCAGCCTCCGCTATCAAAAGGTGGCCCAGTACTTC.

The chain uses TRBV7-6 and TRBJ1-6; D is possibly TRBD1 (5 bases). The CDR3 has 16 residues. CDR1 and CDR2 from the germline V gene are SGHVS and FNYEAQ. Trimming cost V 4 bases and J 5 bases, with 15 bases left between them. CDR3 loop: CASSSPGVGDNSPLHF. The CDR3, as DNA: TGTGCCAGCAGCTCCCCGGGGGTCGGTGATAATTCACCCCTCCACTTT.

About this clonotype: A much bigger clone sits one base away, suggesting this may be a read error. The CDR3 region has the DNA TGTGCCAGCAGCTATAAGCCCCCGGGACAGGCTACCTACGACCAGTACTTC. This encodes CASSYKPPGQATYDQYF. This chain links TRBV5-6 with TRBJ2-7; 8 positions match TRBD1. CDR3 length equals 17 residues. Germline CDR1 is SGHDT and CDR2 is YYEEEE.

This clonotype showed up just a few times. The CDR3 reads CASIITLNPSGAMNTEAFF. In nucleotides, the CDR3 is TGCGCCAGCATCATCACCCTAAACCCCTCAGGGGCCATGAACACTGAAGCTTTCTTT. This sequence joins TRBV4-1 and TRBJ1-1, with a weak D call TRBD1 (6 bases). Trimming took 7 bases from V and 0 from J, leaving 27 bases between them. Germline V CDR1 and CDR2: MGHRA, YSYEKL. CDR3 length equals 19 residues.

This clonotype has ten or more counts. The chain couples TRBV12-5 to TRBJ2-5; the D is unclear. The CDR3 sequence is 13 residues long. Trimming cost V 10 bases and J 3 bases, with 15 bases left between them. Germline CDR1 is LGHNT and CDR2 is FRNRAP. The CDR3 DNA is TGTGCTACCCTAATGTTAGGCAAAGAGACCCAGTACTTC. As protein: CATLMLGKETQYF. Variable domain in full (rest from reference TRBV12-5 and TRBJ2-5): DARVTQTPRHKVTEMGQEVTMRCQPILGHNTVFWYRQTMMQGLELLAYFRNRAPLDDSGMPKDRFSAEMPDATLATLKIQPSEPRDSAVYFCATLMLGKETQYFGPGTRLLVL.

In the case of this clonotype: Possible read error: a much larger clone is one base away. V gene TRBV7-3 combines with J gene TRBJ2-1; 7 bases fit TRBD2. Germline CDR1 is SGHTA and CDR2 is FQGTGA. The CDR3 is 14 amino acids. The CDR3 DNA is TGTGCCAGCACCCGCGGGCGGGAGTACAGTGAGCAGTTCTTC. Amino acid sequence: CASTRGREYSEQFF.

The rearrangement links TRBV19 to TRBJ2-3, with TRBD2 matching over 7 bases. Unmatched junction bases numbered 7, after V lost 8 bases and J lost 2 bases. CDR1 LNHDA and CDR2 SQIVND come from the germline V gene (reference sequence). CDR3 length: 14 residues. The CDR3 sequence is CASSGGWDTDTQYF. CDR3 DNA sequence: TGTGCCAGTTCGGGAGGATGGGACACAGATACGCAGTATTTT.

This chain connects TRBV14 to TRBJ1-1; D is unresolved. V was trimmed by 3 bases and J by 4 bases, leaving 6 bases between them. Germline CDR1 and CDR2: SGHDN and FVKESK. This CDR3 spans 12 amino acids. CDR3 sequence reads: CASSHSGTEAFF. CDR3 nucleotide sequence: TGTGCCAGCAGCCACTCGGGCACTGAAGCTTTCTTT.

The V gene is TRBV10-1, the J gene TRBJ1-2; possible D gene TRBD1, 6 bases. The CDR3 sequence is 13 residues long. Germline CDR1 reads WNHNN; CDR2 reads SYGVQD (reference sequence). V was shortened by 1 base and J by 10 bases, with 13 bases between the two germline ends. The CDR3 loop is CASSELGQKDYTF. The CDR3 DNA follows: TGCGCCAGCAGTGAGTTGGGACAAAAGGACTACACCTTC.

This clonotype was recorded a few times. This sequence joins TRBV2 and TRBJ2-7; 7 bases are a match to TRBD1. This CDR3 region has 13 residues. Trimming took 7 bases from V and 3 from J; bases not matched to a gene: 6. Looked up from germline, CDR1 is SNHLY and CDR2 is FYNNEI. Here the CDR3 reads CASNTGVLYEQYF. As DNA, the CDR3 is TGTGCCAGCAACACAGGGGTCCTCTACGAGCAGTACTTC.

The chain uses TRBV2 and TRBJ2-3, with 14 bases that match TRBD2. This CDR3 is 19 amino acids long. The germline CDR1 and CDR2 sequences are SNHLY and FYNNEI. The CDR3 DNA reads TGTGCTGGCCAGGGGACTAGCGGGAGTCTAAACCTAAGCACAGATACGCAGTATTTT. Encoded protein: CAGQGTSGSLNLSTDTQYF.

In this sample, this clonotype turned up many times. The chain combines TRBV11-2 with TRBJ2-1; D may be TRBD1 or TRBD2 (7 bases each). This CDR3 has 16 amino acids. The germline V gene has CDR1 SGHAT and CDR2 FQNNGV. V lost 5 bases and J 6 bases, leaving 20 bases between the germline ends. CDR3 sequence: CASSERGLAELNEQFF. For the CDR3, the DNA is TGTGCCAGCAGCGAGAGGGGGCTAGCGGAACTCAATGAGCAGTTCTTC. The full variable domain, with the rest looked up from reference TRBV11-2 and TRBJ2-1, is EAGVAQSPRYKIIEKRQSVAFWCNPISGHATLYWYQQILGQGPKLLIQFQNNGVVDDSQLPKDRFSAERLKGVDSTLKIQPAKLEDSAVYLCASSERGLAELNEQFFGPGTRLTVL.

The gene calls are TRBV6-1 and TRBJ2-7; D not resolved. The CDR3 has 14 amino acids. The V gene's germline CDR1 is MNHNS and CDR2 SASEGT. Trimming shortened V by 5 bases and J by 0 bases, and 11 bases separated the two germline ends. The CDR3 coding sequence is TGTGCCAGCAGTATAGGAGACGGCTCCTACGAGCAGTACTTC. This translates into CASSIGDGSYEQYF.

The chain combines TRBV5-4 with TRBJ2-3; D is unclear. V was cut by 4 bases and J by 2 bases, with 11 bases left in between. The CDR3 runs to 14 residues. Germline CDR1 and CDR2: SGHNT and YYREEE (reference sequence). CDR3 loop: CASSPPPITDTQYF. The CDR3 coding sequence is TGTGCCAGCAGCCCCCCCCCCATCACAGATACGCAGTATTTT.

This clonotype was counted at least ten times. The J gene is TRBJ1-1, the V gene TRBV9; D gene uncertain. CDR3 size: 15 residues. V lost 0 bases and J lost 3, with 12 bases in between. Per the germline V gene, CDR1 is SGDLS and CDR2 is YYNGEE. CDR3 in DNA: TGTGCCAGCAGCGTAGCTACGGGTGGTTACACTGAAGCTTTCTTT. Amino acids: CASSVATGGYTEAFF.